The 22 T cell receptor beta chains presented below share a single source sample, sequenced in a study of blood T cell repertoires in COVID-19. Profiled with immunoSEQ multiplex PCR; TCRdb holds only in-frame clones, not every one. The data hold roughly 270,000 clones, with about 85% observed a single time. Input material: PBMCs or T cells enriched from blood (not recorded which). These receptors originate from a woman in her 50s who had recovered from COVID-19.

This chain uses TRBV9 with TRBJ1-2; D is unresolved. The CDR3 runs 14 residues. Germline V gives CDR1 SGDLS, CDR2 YYNGEE. Trimming stripped 1 base from V and 2 bases from J, with 9 bases between. The DNA of the CDR3 is TGTGCCAGCAGCGTATCCCGGGGAAACTATGGCTACACCTTC. Its translation: CASSVSRGNYGYTF.

The CDR3 nucleotides are TGCGCCAGCAGCCAAGCGGCCCAGGTCAATTCACCCCTCCACTTT. It encodes CASSQAAQVNSPLHF. This chain connects TRBV4-1 to TRBJ1-6; D uncertain. The CDR3 length is 15 residues. The ends were cut back, 1 base at V and 7 bases at J, with 11 bases in the middle. Per the germline V gene, CDR1 is MGHRA and CDR2 is YSYEKL.

As concerns this clone: One junction end does not reproduce the germline sequence, and a read error may be involved. J is TRBJ1-2 and V is TRBV7-9; D is unclear. CDR1 is SEHNR and CDR2 is FQNEAQ in the germline V gene (reference sequence). The CDR3 spans 12 residues. The CDR3 reads CASSQSGVSFYF. For the CDR3, the DNA is TGTGCCAGCAGCCAGAGCGGCGTGAGTTTCTACTTC.

This rearrangement joins TRBV6-6 to TRBJ1-1, with 7 bases matching TRBD1. Germline loops: CDR1 MNHNY, CDR2 SVGAGI (reference sequence). CDR3 length: 17 residues. Trimming took 5 bases from V and 1 from J; bases not matched to a gene: 13. The CDR3 bases are TGTGCCAGCAGTCCGACAGGGAAGGCGCGGGCGAACACTGAAGCTTTCTTT. Amino acids: CASSPTGKARANTEAFF.

The chain combines TRBV9 with TRBJ2-2; D is unresolved. Trimming shortened V by 0 bases and J by 3 bases, and 9 bases separated the two germline ends. CDR3 size: 15 residues. Per germline, CDR1 SGDLS and CDR2 YYNGEE. CDR3 in amino acids: CASSVGSAYTGELFF. For the CDR3, the DNA is TGTGCCAGCAGCGTAGGTAGTGCTTACACCGGGGAGCTGTTTTTT.

This chain links TRBV2 with TRBJ2-2, with a possible D match to TRBD2 (6 bases). The CDR3 loop spans 14 amino acids. Trimming pared 8 bases from V and 5 bases from J, leaving 15 bases between. Germline CDR1 is SNHLY and CDR2 is FYNNEI. CDR3 sequence: CASGEAGLTGELFF. The CDR3 DNA is TGTGCCAGCGGGGAGGCGGGTTTGACCGGGGAGCTGTTTTTT.

V usage is TRBV28 and J usage is TRBJ1-6; 7 nucleotides match TRBD1. CDR3 length: 16 amino acids. Per germline, CDR1 MDHEN and CDR2 SYDVKM. Germline trimming cut 6 bases from V and 2 bases from J; bases unmatched to any gene: 7. As DNA, the CDR3 is TGTGCCAGCAGCCCATTAGGACAGGCCTATAATTCACCCCTCCACTTT. Translation gives CASSPLGQAYNSPLHF.

V gene TRBV4-2 combines with J gene TRBJ2-7; D is perhaps TRBD1 (6 bases). Trimming stripped 0 bases from V and 4 bases from J, with 19 bases between. This CDR3 is built from 17 residues. From germline, CDR1 is LGHNA and CDR2 YNFKEQ. The CDR3 region has the DNA TGTGCCAGCAGCCAAGATGGAGACAGGACTGAATCGTACGAGCAGTACTTC. Translation gives CASSQDGDRTESYEQYF.

The J gene is TRBJ1-1, the V gene TRBV3-1 (or the pseudogene TRBV3-2), with a possible D match to TRBD1 (6 bases). Germline CDR1 LGHDT, CDR2 YNNKEL (reference sequence). Trimming took off 3 bases at V and 4 bases at J, with 12 bases between the two ends. The CDR3 has 14 residues. The CDR3 DNA reads TGTGCCAGCAGCCAGGGGGCGTCGGGCACTGAAGCTTTCTTT. Translation: CASSQGASGTEAFF.

The rearrangement uses TRBV28 and TRBJ2-1; TRBD1 agrees at 12 bases. This CDR3 is built from 14 residues. Trimming cost V 3 bases and J 8 bases; bases outside gene matches: 2. Germline V CDR1 and CDR2: MDHEN, SYDVKM. CDR3 loop: CASSLGQGAYEQFF. The CDR3, as DNA: TGTGCCAGCAGTTTGGGACAGGGGGCGTATGAGCAGTTCTTC.

This chain links TRBV30 with TRBJ2-7, with D hard to call. CDR3 size: 14 residues. V lost 3 bases, J lost 5 bases, and 17 bases lay in between. Germline V lookup: CDR1 GTSNPN, CDR2 SVGIG (reference sequence). The CDR3 region has the DNA TGTGCCTGGAGAGGTCCAGCGTATCCCAACGAGCAGTACTTC. This encodes CAWRGPAYPNEQYF.

The chain is built from TRBV7-2 and TRBJ2-2; no reliable D call. Germline V gene data show CDR1 as SGHTA and CDR2 as FQGNSA. The CDR3 totals 15 residues. Trimming stripped 1 base from V and 4 bases from J, with 10 bases between. CDR3 loop: CASSLELIPTGELFF. DNA of the CDR3: TGTGCCAGCAGCTTAGAACTAATCCCCACCGGGGAGCTGTTTTTT.

The rearrangement links TRBV12-3 or TRBV12-4 to TRBJ1-2; D remains ambiguous. The CDR3 runs to 13 residues. Trimming left V 1 base short and J 4 bases short, with 7 bases between. The CDR3 loop is CASSLEQTYGYTF. The DNA for the CDR3 is TGTGCCAGCAGTTTAGAACAGACCTATGGCTACACCTTC.

The gene calls are TRBV5-5 and TRBJ2-7, with TRBD1 identical over 9 bases. Trimming at V came to 1 base and at J to 4 bases, leaving 6 bases not matched to a gene. This CDR3 region has 15 residues. In germline, CDR1 is SGHKS, CDR2 YYEKEE (reference sequence). CDR3: CASSLHPGTGYEQYF. The CDR3, as DNA: TGTGCCAGCAGCTTGCATCCCGGGACAGGGTACGAGCAGTACTTC.

The chain employs TRBV6-5 and TRBJ2-1; the D gene is possibly TRBD1 (6 bases). Trimming pared 5 bases from V and 8 bases from J, leaving 10 bases between. The CDR3 is made up of 12 amino acids. Per germline, CDR1 MNHEY and CDR2 SVGAGI. The CDR3 sequence is CASSPGVYEQFF. CDR3 coding DNA: TGTGCCAGCAGTCCAGGGGTCTATGAGCAGTTCTTC.

This clone appeared a few times. V usage is TRBV3-1 (or the pseudogene TRBV3-2) and J usage is TRBJ1-1, with 9 nucleotides matching TRBD1. This CDR3 comprises 16 residues. V lost 5 bases, J lost 1 base, and 8 bases stayed unmatched. CDR1 is LGHDT and CDR2 is YNNKEL in the germline V gene (reference sequence). The CDR3 sequence is CASSLHRGQGNTEAFF. CDR3 nucleotide sequence: TGTGCCAGCAGCTTGCACAGGGGGCAGGGGAACACTGAAGCTTTCTTT.

The rearrangement uses TRBV11-2 and TRBJ2-3, with 8 bases aligning to TRBD1. Per germline, CDR1 SGHAT and CDR2 FQNNGV. This CDR3 has 17 residues. V gave up 3 bases and J gave up 0 bases; unmatched junction bases: 8. CDR3 sequence (DNA): TGTGCCAGCAGCTTCCCGCGAGGACAGGGTAGCACAGATACGCAGTATTTT. Its translation is CASSFPRGQGSTDTQYF. Based on the CDR3 plus reference TRBV11-2 and TRBJ2-3, the full variable domain is EAGVAQSPRYKIIEKRQSVAFWCNPISGHATLYWYQQILGQGPKLLIQFQNNGVVDDSQLPKDRFSAERLKGVDSTLKIQPAKLEDSAVYLCASSFPRGQGSTDTQYFGPGTRLTVL.

The V gene is TRBV7-9, the J gene TRBJ1-1; 7 bases agree with TRBD1. CDR1 is SEHNR and CDR2 is FQNEAQ in the germline V gene (reference sequence). With V trimmed by 5 bases and J by 4 bases, 7 bases remained unmatched. The CDR3 sequence is 14 residues long. The CDR3 loop is CASSLTGATTEAFF. CDR3 DNA sequence: TGTGCCAGCAGCCTTACAGGGGCGACCACTGAAGCTTTCTTT. The full variable domain, completed using reference TRBV7-9 and TRBJ1-1, is DTGVSQNPRHKITKRGQNVTFRCDPISEHNRLYWYRQTLGQGPEFLTYFQNEAQLEKSRLLSDRFSAERPKGSFSTLEIQRTEQGDSAMYLCASSLTGATTEAFFGQGTRLTVV.

The gene calls are TRBV27 and TRBJ1-3; a weak D match, TRBD1 (6 bases). The germline V gene has CDR1 MNHEY and CDR2 SMNVEV (reference sequence). V lost 5 bases and J 2 bases, leaving 10 bases between the germline ends. CDR3 length: 14 residues. CDR3 bases: TGTGCCAGCAGTCCACAGGGAGCTGGAAACACCATATATTTT. Translated: CASSPQGAGNTIYF.

The J gene is TRBJ1-2, the V gene TRBV18, with 9 nucleotides matching TRBD1. V was pared by 3 bases and J by 3 bases, with 2 bases of the junction left unmatched. The CDR3 covers 14 residues. Germline CDR1 reads KGHSH; CDR2 reads LQKENI. The CDR3 DNA is TGTGCCAGCTCACCGACAGGGGGTGACTATGGCTACACCTTC. Translating gives CASSPTGGDYGYTF.

This clone was detected once. V and J are TRBV12-3 or TRBV12-4 and TRBJ1-2, with TRBD1 identical over 7 bases. V lost 8 bases and J lost 5; bases outside the gene matches: 5. The CDR3 consists of 12 residues. The CDR3 loop is CASRQGEYGYTF. CDR3 nucleotides: TGTGCCAGCCGACAGGGAGAATATGGCTACACCTTC.

V usage is TRBV7-8 and J usage is TRBJ1-4; D uncertain. The germline CDR1 and CDR2 sequences are SGHVS and FQNEAQ. Trimming pared 5 bases from V and 10 bases from J, leaving 23 bases between. This CDR3 has 16 amino acids. This CDR3 reads CASSPQGGPLRVKLFF. CDR3 DNA sequence: TGTGCCAGCAGCCCGCAAGGAGGGCCCCTACGAGTAAAACTGTTTTTT.